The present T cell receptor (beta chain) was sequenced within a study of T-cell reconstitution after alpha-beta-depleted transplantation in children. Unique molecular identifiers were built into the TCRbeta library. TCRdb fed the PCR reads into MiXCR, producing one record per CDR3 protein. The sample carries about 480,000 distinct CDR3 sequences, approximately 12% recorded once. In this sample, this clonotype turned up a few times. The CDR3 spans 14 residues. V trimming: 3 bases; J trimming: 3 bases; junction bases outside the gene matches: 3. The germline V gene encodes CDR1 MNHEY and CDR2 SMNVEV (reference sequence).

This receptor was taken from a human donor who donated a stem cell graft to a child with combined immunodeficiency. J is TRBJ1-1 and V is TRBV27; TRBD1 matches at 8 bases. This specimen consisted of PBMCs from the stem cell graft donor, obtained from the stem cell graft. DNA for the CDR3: TGTGCCAGCAGTTTTGGGACAGGATACACTGAAGCTTTCTTT. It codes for CASSFGTGYTEAFF.